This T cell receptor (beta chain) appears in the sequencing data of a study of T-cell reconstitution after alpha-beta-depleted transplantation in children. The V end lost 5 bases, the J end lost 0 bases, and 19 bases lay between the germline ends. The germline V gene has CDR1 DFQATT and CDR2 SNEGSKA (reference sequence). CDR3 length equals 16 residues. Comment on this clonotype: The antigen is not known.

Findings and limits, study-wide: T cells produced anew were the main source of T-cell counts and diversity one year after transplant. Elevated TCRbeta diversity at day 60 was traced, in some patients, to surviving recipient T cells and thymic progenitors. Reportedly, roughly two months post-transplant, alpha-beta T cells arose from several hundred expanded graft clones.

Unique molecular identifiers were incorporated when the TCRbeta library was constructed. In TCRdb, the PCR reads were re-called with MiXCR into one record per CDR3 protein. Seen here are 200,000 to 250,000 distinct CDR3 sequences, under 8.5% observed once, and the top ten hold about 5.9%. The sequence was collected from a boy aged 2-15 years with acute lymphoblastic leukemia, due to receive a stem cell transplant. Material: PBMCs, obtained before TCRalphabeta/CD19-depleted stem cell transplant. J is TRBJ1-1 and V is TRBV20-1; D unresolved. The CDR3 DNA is TGCAGTGCTGGTAAGGGCATCGCACTAATGAACACTGAAGCTTTCTTT. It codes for CSAGKGIALMNTEAFF.